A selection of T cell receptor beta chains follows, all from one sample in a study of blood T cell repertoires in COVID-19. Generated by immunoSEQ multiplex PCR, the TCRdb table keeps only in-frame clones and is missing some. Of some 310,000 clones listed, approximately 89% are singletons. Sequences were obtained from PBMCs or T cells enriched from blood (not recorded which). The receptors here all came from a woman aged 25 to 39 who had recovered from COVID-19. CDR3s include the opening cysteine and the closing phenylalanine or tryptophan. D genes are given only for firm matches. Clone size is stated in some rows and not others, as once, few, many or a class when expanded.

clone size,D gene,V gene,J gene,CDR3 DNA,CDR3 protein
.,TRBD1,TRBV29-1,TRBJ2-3,TGCAGCGCCCTCGGGACAGGGGCGATCACAGATACGCAGTATTTT,CSALGTGAITDTQYF
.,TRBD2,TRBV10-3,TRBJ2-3,TGTGCCATCCGACTAGCGGACACAGATACGCAGTATTTT,CAIRLADTDTQYF
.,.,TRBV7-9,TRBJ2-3,TGTGCCAGCAGCCAACTCACAGATACGCAGTATTTT,CASSQLTDTQYF
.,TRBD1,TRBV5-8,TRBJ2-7,TGTGCCAGCAGCTTGATTTCAGGGACAGGGGGCTACGAGCAGTACTTC,CASSLISGTGGYEQYF
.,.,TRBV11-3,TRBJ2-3,TGTGCCAGCAGCCGAGAATCGTATGATACGCAGTATTTT,CASSRESYDTQYF
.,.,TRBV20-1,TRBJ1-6,TGCAGTGCTAGTCCGTCGGACAGAGATAATTCACCCCTCCACTTT,CSASPSDRDNSPLHF
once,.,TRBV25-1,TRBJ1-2,TGTGCCAGCAGTGAATCGAGGGTCCACTATGGCTACACCTTC,CASSESRVHYGYTF
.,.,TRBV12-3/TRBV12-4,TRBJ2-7,TGTGCCAGCAGCCCGACAACTTACTACGAGCAGTACTTC,CASSPTTYYEQYF
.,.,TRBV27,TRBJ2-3,TGTGCCAGTGGAACGACTCGGACTAGCACAGATACGCAGTATTTT,CASGTTRTSTDTQYF
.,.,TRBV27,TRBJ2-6,TGTGCCAGCAGTTTACTCCTCTCTGGGGCCAACGTCCTGACTTTC,CASSLLLSGANVLTF
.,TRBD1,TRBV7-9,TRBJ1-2,TGTGCCAGCAGCTTAAGGGACAGGGGGCGCTCAGGTGGCTACACCTTC,CASSLRDRGRSGGYTF
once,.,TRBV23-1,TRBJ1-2,TGCGCCAGCTACCGACAGTTCCTGAACTATGGCTACACCTTC,CASYRQFLNYGYTF
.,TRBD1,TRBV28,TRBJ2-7,TGTGCCAGCATTTCGACAGGGGGCTACGAGCAGTACTTC,CASISTGGYEQYF
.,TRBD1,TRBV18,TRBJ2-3,TGTGCCAGCTCACCAGACAGGGTAGCAGATACGCAGTATTTT,CASSPDRVADTQYF
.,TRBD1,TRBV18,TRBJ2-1,TGTGCCAGCTCAAAGAACAGGGGGAGGTCCTACAATGAGCAGTTCTTC,CASSKNRGRSYNEQFF
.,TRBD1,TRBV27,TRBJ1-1,TGTGCCAGCAGTCAACGACAGGGGAACACTGAAGCTTTCTTT,CASSQRQGNTEAFF
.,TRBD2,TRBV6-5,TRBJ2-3,TGTGCCAGCAGTTACGGAGGCGGGAGTGGGGCAGATACGCAGTATTTT,CASSYGGGSGADTQYF
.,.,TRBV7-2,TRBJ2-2,TGTGCCAGCAGCTTAGTAGGGGCGAACACCGGGGAGCTGTTTTTT,CASSLVGANTGELFF
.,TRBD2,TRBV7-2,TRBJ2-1,TGTGCCAGCAGCCCTGGACTAGCGGCCGTGAGCTCCTACAATGAGCAGTTCTTC,CASSPGLAAVSSYNEQFF
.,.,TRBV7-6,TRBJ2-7,TGTGCCAGCAGCCCTCATCACCGGGACTTATCCTACGAGCAGTACTTC,CASSPHHRDLSYEQYF
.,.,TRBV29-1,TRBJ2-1,TGCAGCGTTGAGAGTCCGTTCGTTGAGCAGTTCTTC,CSVESPFVEQFF
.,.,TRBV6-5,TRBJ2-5,TGTGCCAGCAGACGATCAGGGTACCAAGAGACCCAGTACTTC,CASRRSGYQETQYF
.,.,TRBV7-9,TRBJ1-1,TGTGCCAGCAGCTTAGCGGGGCAGGACGAAGCTTTCTTT,CASSLAGQDEAFF
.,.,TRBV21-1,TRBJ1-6,TGTGCCAGCAGCAAAAATGGGAAGAACCGGGACAGGTACCTTCGTGAGCGCTTT,CASSKNGKNRDRYLRERF
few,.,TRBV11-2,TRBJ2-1,TGTGCCAGCAGCCGTAACGACAGGAGCTCCTACAATGAGCAGTTCTTC,CASSRNDRSSYNEQFF
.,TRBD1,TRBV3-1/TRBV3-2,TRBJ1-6,TGTGCCAGCAGCCAAGGGGACAGGGGGCGCAATTCACCCCTCCACTTT,CASSQGDRGRNSPLHF
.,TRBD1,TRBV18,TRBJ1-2,TGTGCCAGCTCACCTGTCCAGGGGGCAGGTGGCTACACCTTC,CASSPVQGAGGYTF
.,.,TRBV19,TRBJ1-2,TGTGCCAGTAGTATGGGGCCCCAGACGGCCCATGGCTACACCTTC,CASSMGPQTAHGYTF
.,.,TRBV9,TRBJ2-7,TGTGCCAGCAGCGGAGTCGACTACGAGCAGTACTTC,CASSGVDYEQYF
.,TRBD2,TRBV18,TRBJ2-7,TGTGCCAGCTCACCGGGACTAGCGGGAGTATACGAGCAGTACTTC,CASSPGLAGVYEQYF
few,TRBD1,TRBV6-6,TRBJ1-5,TGTGCCAGCACCCTAGTGCCGGGACAGTCAAGACAGCCCCAGCATTTT,CASTLVPGQSRQPQHF
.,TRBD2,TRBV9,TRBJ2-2,TGTGCCAGCAGCCCGGGGGGGGCCGGGGAGCTGTTTTTT,CASSPGGAGELFF
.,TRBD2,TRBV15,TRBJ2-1,TGTGCCACCAGCAGAGATAGGGCCGGGACTATTGGTAGCGATGAGCAGTTCTTC,CATSRDRAGTIGSDEQFF
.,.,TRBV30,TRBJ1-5,TGTGCCTGGAGTGTACGCAGTTTGAGGTTTCAGCCCCAGCATTTT,CAWSVRSLRFQPQHF
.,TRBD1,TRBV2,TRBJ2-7,TGTGCCAGCAGAAGGGACAGGGTCCCATACGAGCAGTACTTC,CASRRDRVPYEQYF
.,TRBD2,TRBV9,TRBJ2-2,TGTGCCAGCAGCTTTACTCTAGCGGCGAACACCGGGGAGCTGTTTTTT,CASSFTLAANTGELFF
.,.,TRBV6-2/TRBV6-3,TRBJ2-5,TGTGCCAGCAGTTACTCTCCGGTGTCCTTGGAGACCCAGTACTTC,CASSYSPVSLETQYF
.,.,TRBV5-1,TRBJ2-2,TGCGCCAGCAGCGTTAGCGGAGCGAACACCGGGGAGCTGTTTTTT,CASSVSGANTGELFF
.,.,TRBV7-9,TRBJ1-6,TGTGCCAGCAGCTTAGATCTGTCATCCCTGAGAGATTCACCCCTCCACTTT,CASSLDLSSLRDSPLHF
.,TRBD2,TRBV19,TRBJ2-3,TGTGCCAGTTCGGGGGGAAACCGAGATACGCAGTATTTT,CASSGGNRDTQYF
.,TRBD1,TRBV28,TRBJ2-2,TGTGCCAGCAGTTTAGGGCAGGGGGCAATCGGGGAGCTGTTTTTT,CASSLGQGAIGELFF
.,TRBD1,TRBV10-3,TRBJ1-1,TGTGCCATCAGTGAGTCGTTTGCAGGGACAGGGGACACTGAAGCTTTCTTT,CAISESFAGTGDTEAFF
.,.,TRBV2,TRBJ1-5,TGTGCCAGCAGTGGGTACAGAAACAATCAGCCCCAGCATTTT,CASSGYRNNQPQHF
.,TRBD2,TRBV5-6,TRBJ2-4,TGTGCCAGCAGCCGAGCGGGAGGCGGGTCCGGAAACATTCAGTACTTC,CASSRAGGGSGNIQYF
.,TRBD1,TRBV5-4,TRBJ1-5,TGTGCCAGCAGCTCACAGGGGAGCCAGCCCCAGCATTTT,CASSSQGSQPQHF
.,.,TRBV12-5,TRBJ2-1,TGTGCTAGTGGAGGCGGGCGAACAAGCTACAATGAGCAGTTCTTC,CASGGGRTSYNEQFF
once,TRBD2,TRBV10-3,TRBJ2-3,TGTGCCATCAGTAGAAAGCGGGAGGGCACAGATACGCAGTATTTT,CAISRKREGTDTQYF
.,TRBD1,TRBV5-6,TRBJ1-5,TGTGCCAGCAGCCGCGGACAGGGGGGCCAGCCCCAGCATTTT,CASSRGQGGQPQHF
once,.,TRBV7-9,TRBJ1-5,TGTGCCAGCAGATCTACACGGGGTGACAATCAGCCCCAGCATTTT,CASRSTRGDNQPQHF
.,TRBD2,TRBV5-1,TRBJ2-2,TGCGCCAGCAGCTTAGGGATTCTAGCGGGAGGCCCCGGGGAGCTGTTTTTT,CASSLGILAGGPGELFF
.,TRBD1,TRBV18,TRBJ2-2,TGTGCCAGCTCACCACGTCGCTCGGGACAGGGGGCTGTCACCGGGGAGCTGTTTTTT,CASSPRRSGQGAVTGELFF
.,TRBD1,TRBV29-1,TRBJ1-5,TGCAGCGTTGCATTCGGGACAGGGGTTCAGCCCCAGCATTTT,CSVAFGTGVQPQHF
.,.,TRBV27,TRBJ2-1,TGTGCCAGCAGTTTATTGCGGGTCTCCCTCAATGAGCAGTTCTTC,CASSLLRVSLNEQFF
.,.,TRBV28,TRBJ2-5,TGTGCCAGCAGTACCGGGAGAGGAGAGACCCAGTACTTC,CASSTGRGETQYF
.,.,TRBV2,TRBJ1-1,TGTGCCAGCAGTGTAGAGGGTATCGAAAGGGTCTTT,CASSVEGIERVF